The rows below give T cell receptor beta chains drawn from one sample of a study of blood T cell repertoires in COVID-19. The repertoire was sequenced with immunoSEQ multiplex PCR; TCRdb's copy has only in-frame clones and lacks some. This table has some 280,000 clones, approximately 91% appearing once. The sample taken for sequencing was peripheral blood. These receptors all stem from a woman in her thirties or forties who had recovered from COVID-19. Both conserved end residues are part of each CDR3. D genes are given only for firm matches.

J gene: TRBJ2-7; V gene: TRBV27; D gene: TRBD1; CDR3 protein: CASSFTGGLEQYF
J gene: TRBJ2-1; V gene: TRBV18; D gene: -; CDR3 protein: CASSPGSGPYNEQFF
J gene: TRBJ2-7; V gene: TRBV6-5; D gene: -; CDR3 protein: CASARVTGSYEQYF
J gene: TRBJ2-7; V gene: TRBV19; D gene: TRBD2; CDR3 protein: CASSIQGPSGRRRFYEQYF
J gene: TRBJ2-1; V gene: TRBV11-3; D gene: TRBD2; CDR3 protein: CASSLRPSWEGLDNEQFF
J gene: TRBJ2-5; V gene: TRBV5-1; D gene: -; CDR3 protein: CASSWELQETQYF
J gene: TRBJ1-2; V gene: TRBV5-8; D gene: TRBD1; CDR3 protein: CASSPGQGMDYGYTF
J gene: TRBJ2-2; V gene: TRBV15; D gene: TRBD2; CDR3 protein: CATSRRESTGELFF
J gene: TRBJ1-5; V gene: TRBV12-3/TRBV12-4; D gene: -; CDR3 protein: CASRQEGNQPQHF
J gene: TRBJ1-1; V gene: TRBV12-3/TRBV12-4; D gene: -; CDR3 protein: CASSTGENTEAFF
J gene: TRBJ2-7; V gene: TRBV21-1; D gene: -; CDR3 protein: CASSTSGLAGLGGAYEQYF
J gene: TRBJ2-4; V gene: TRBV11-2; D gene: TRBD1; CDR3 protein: CASSLEPTLIGGLAKNIQYF
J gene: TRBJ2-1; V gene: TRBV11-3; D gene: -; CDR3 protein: CASSRDWDNEQFF
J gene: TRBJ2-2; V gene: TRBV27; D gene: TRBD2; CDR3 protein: CASSLSSGSGTGELFF
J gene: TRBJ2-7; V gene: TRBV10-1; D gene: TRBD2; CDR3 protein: CASSDRTSGSHYEQYF
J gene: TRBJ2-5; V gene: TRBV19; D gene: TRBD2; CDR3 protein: CASSITSAQETQYF
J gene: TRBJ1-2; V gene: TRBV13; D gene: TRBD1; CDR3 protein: CASSSHRGPTNYGYTF
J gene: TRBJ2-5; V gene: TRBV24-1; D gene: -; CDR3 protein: CATSLPGETQYF
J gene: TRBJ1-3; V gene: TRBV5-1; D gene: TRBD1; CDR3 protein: CASCRDRDSGNTIYF
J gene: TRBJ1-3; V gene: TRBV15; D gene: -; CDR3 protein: CATSARTGGNTIYF
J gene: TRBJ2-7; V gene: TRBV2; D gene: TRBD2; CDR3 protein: CASRATSGNYEQYF
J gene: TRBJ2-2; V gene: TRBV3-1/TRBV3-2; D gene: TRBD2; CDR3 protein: CASSHHLAGVTGELFF
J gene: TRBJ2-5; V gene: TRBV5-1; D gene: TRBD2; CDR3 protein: CASSDQAGESETQYF
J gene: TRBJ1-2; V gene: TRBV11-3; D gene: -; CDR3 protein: CASPLAPQGHYGYTF
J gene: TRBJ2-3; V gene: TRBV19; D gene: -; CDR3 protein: CASRYNTDTQYF
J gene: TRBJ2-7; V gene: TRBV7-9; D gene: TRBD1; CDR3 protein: CASSLDGTAQPGQYF
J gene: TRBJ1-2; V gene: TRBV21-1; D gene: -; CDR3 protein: CASRLDYGYTF
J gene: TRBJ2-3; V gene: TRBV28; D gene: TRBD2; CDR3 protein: CASSPGTSSRNTQYF
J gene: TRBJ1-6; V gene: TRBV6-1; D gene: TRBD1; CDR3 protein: CASSESGGNSPLHF
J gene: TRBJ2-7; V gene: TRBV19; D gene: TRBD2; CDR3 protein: CASSSSSGGTYEQYF
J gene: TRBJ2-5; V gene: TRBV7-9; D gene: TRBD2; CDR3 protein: CASSLGHWTSGSASETQYF
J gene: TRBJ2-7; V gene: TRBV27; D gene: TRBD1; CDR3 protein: CASSPEDRAEQYF
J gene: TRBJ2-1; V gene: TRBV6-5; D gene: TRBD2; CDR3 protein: CASSPGTSGSGEQFF
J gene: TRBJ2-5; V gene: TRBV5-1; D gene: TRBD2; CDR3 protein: CASSLAGTRVRETQYF
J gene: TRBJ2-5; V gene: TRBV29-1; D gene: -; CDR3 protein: CSVEGQIQETQYF
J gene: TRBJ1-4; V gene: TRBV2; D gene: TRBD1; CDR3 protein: CASSGGQGNGEKLFF
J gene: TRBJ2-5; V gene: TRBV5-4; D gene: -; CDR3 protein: CASSLRLGSRETQYF
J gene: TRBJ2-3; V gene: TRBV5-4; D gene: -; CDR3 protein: CASSNRVVDTQYF
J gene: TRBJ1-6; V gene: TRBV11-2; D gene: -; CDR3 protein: CASSLSSAGAYNSPLHF
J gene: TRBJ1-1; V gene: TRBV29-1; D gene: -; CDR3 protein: CSVDPGNTEAFF
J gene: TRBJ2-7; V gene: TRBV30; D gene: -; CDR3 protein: CALAYLSPGLHEQYF
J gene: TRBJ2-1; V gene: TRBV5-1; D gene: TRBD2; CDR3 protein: CASSLASGGGYNEQFF
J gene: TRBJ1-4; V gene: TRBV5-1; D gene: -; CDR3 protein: CASSLAPQGGEKLFF
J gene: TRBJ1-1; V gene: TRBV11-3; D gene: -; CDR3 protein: CASSVAGPEAFF
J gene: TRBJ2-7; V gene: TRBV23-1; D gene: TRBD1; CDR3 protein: CASTPGEGTGISYEQYF
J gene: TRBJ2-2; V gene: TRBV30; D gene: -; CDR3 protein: CAWSSVTGELFF
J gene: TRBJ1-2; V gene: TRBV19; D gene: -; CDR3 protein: CASSMGSRGYTF
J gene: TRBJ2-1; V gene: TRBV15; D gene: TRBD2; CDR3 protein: CATSASSGLAGNEQFF
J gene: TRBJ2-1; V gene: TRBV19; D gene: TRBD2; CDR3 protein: CATSRLAGENEQFF
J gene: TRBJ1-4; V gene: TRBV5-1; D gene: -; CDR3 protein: CASSTGSPYEKLFF
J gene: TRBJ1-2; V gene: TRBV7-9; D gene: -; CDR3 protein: CASSLIQATYGYTF
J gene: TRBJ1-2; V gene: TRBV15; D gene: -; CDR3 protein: CATSSNRDMGYTF
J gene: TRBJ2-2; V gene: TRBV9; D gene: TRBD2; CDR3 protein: CASSLTSGTNTGELFF
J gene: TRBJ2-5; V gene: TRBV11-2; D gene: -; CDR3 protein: CASGLGGEETQYF
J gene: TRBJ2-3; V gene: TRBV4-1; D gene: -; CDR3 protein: CASSHGGTATDTQYF
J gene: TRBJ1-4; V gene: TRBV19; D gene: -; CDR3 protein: CASAYTRGANEKLFF
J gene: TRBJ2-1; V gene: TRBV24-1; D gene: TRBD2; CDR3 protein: CATSLAGGSSYNEQFF
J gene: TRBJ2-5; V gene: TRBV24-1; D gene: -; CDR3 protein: CATSDPVQGRETQYF
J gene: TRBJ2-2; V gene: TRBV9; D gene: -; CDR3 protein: CASSDPGTLKLFF
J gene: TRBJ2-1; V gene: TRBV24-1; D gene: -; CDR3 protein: CATSPREGNEQFF